This is a list of T cell receptor beta chains from one sample in a study of T cells in Graves' hyperthyroidism and ophthalmopathy. TCRdb reanalysed the multiplex PCR reads using MiXCR and keeps one entry per CDR3 protein. The data show approximately 620,000 distinct CDR3 sequences, with approximately 13% seen just once and almost 6% held by the top ten. The sample consisted of blood. All receptors come from a woman in her 30s with Graves' hyperthyroidism that later progressed to Graves' ophthalmopathy. Each CDR3 is given without its conserved first and last residue. The D gene is left open where the match is weak.

v_call	cdr3_length	d_call	cdr3_aa
TRBV4-1	15	TRBD2	ASSRTPFSGAKETQY
TRBV20-1	13	NA	SARDSMSVGDTQY
TRBV7-3	11	NA	ASSSLGVNEQF
TRBV7-8	12	NA	ASSLAGASPEQY
TRBV11-1	11	NA	ASSLGLGGELF
TRBV28	13	NA	ASSSGVGLGQPQH
TRBV6-1	13	NA	ASSSRGSGTDTQY
TRBV30	11	TRBD1	AWSAGTGPGYT
TRBV19	12	TRBD1	ASSTGTGFQPQH
TRBV2	13	NA	ASSEAGFSGNTIY
TRBV29-1	12	NA	SVEDTDSNQPQH
TRBV7-9	11	NA	ASSLGEGVEAF
TRBV30	12	NA	AWISKGPGEKLF
TRBV5-5	14	NA	ASSFLIGRGADGYT
TRBV20-1	13	TRBD2	SARDWLAGAYEQY
TRBV7-2	15	NA	ASSFAGEVVFEYGYT
TRBV7-9	11	NA	ASRRTPGYVLT
TRBV3-1	14	NA	ASSQHITEGNQPQH
TRBV2	11	NA	ASSVQGNSPLH
TRBV9	13	TRBD1	ASSVQGGGTDTQY
TRBV28	13	TRBD2	ASSQAGVTQETQY
TRBV3-1	15	TRBD1	ASSPDRARPMNTEAF
TRBV28	12	NA	ASSFGGDLNEQF
TRBV10-3	11	NA	AISEGTQETQY
TRBV28	11	NA	ASVLTENTEAF
TRBV28	13	NA	ASSLRGSGNQPQH
TRBV19	11	NA	ASTTADGGEAF
TRBV14	13	TRBD1	ASSPRTGGPEKLF
TRBV29-1	11	TRBD1	SVVTGYNQPQH
TRBV5-5	12	NA	ASSSRGVLTEAF
TRBV5-1	11	NA	ASSLVAGGEQY
TRBV11-2	14	TRBD2	ASSFEGGSGKNEQF
TRBV13	13	NA	ASSLPGPGGETQY
TRBV6-1	13	TRBD1	ASSRDRALSGELF
TRBV10-3	10	NA	ATSGSQETQY
TRBV7-2	10	NA	ASSVVGQGYT
TRBV6-2/TRBV6-3	11	NA	ASSSERLSGYT
TRBV6-2/TRBV6-3	9	NA	ASSGHSPLH
TRBV27	13	NA	ASSLSWQGYEKLF
TRBV6-1	13	TRBD2	ASSSSGSGTGELF